These 28 T cell receptor beta chains share one sample of origin, sequenced in a study of identical twins. TCRdb recomputed calls from the 5' RACE reads with MiXCR, one row per CDR3 protein. This table has around 340,000 distinct CDR3 sequences, 8.5% to 10% appearing once. Sample: naive T cells sorted from blood. All receptors come from a woman aged 45-65 years in good health.

This clonotype was detected a few times. The J gene is TRBJ2-2, the V gene TRBV11-2, with 7 nucleotides matching TRBD1. The CDR3 runs 15 residues. Trimming cost V 1 base and J 7 bases; bases outside gene matches: 6. The V gene's germline CDR1 is SGHAT and CDR2 FQNNGV. The CDR3 region is CASSLVNRGGGELFF. CDR3 coding DNA: TGTGCCAGCAGCTTAGTTAACAGGGGCGGCGGGGAGCTGTTTTTT.

This clonotype was recorded many times. J is TRBJ2-1 and V is TRBV10-1; D possibly corresponds to TRBD2 (6 bases). Trimming took off 3 bases at V and 8 bases at J, with 11 bases between the two ends. The CDR3 consists of 13 residues. CDR1 WNHNN and CDR2 SYGVQD come from the germline V gene (reference sequence). This CDR3 is CASSDLWGDEQFF. CDR3 nucleotide sequence: TGCGCCAGCAGTGATCTCTGGGGGGATGAGCAGTTCTTC.

This sequence joins TRBV2 and TRBJ2-2, with no clear D. In germline, CDR1 is SNHLY, CDR2 FYNNEI. V was clipped by 7 bases and J by 1 base, with 4 bases between them. CDR3 size: 12 residues. The CDR3 coding sequence is TGTGCCAGCATCCGGAACACCGGGGAGCTGTTTTTT. It specifies CASIRNTGELFF.

This clonotype was seen at least ten times. This rearrangement joins TRBV9 to TRBJ1-1; D is unclear. The germline V and J ends were trimmed by 0 bases and 7 bases, with 13 bases remaining between them. Per the germline V gene, CDR1 is SGDLS and CDR2 is YYNGEE. There are 14 residues in the CDR3. CDR3 nucleotide sequence: TGTGCCAGCAGCGTAGGTTCGGCGTTGGGTGAAGCTTTCTTT. This gives the protein CASSVGSALGEAFF.

This clonotype appeared a few times. V gene TRBV2 combines with J gene TRBJ2-7, with TRBD1 matching over 7 bases. The ends lost 6 bases at V and 1 base at J; junction bases unmatched: 12. Per germline, CDR1 SNHLY and CDR2 FYNNEI. This CDR3 region has 16 residues. CDR3 residues: CASSPRTGILSYEQYF. As DNA, the CDR3 is TGTGCCAGCAGCCCCCGGACAGGAATTTTGTCCTACGAGCAGTACTTC.

The rearrangement links TRBV5-6 to TRBJ2-3, with 11 bases fitting TRBD2. Trimming at V came to 4 bases and at J to 4 bases, leaving 5 bases not matched to a gene. The CDR3 loop spans 15 amino acids. Germline V CDR1 and CDR2: SGHDT, YYEEEE. In nucleotides, the CDR3 is TGTGCCAGCAGCGTAGCGGGAGGGCCCCCAGATACGCAGTATTTT. Translation gives CASSVAGGPPDTQYF. Filled out from reference TRBV5-6 and TRBJ2-3, the complete variable domain reads DAGVTQSPTHLIKTRGQQVTLRCSPKSGHDTVSWYQQALGQGPQFIFQYYEEEERQRGNFPDRFSGHQFPNYSSELNVNALLLGDSALYLCASSVAGGPPDTQYFGPGTRLTVL.

This chain joins TRBV12-3 or TRBV12-4 and TRBJ1-1; no definite D call. The CDR3 sequence is 12 residues long. V shed 6 bases and J shed 7 bases, with 12 bases lying between them. The CDR3 spells CASSPDSGEAFF. The CDR3 DNA is TGTGCCAGCAGCCCCGATTCTGGTGAAGCTTTCTTT.

This clonotype occurred many times. The chain has TRBV11-2 and TRBJ1-6; 7 bases agree with TRBD1. With V trimmed by 5 bases and J by 10 bases, 8 bases remained unmatched. Germline V lookup: CDR1 SGHAT, CDR2 FQNNGV. The length of the CDR3 is 14 residues. The CDR3 DNA is TGTGCCAGCAGCCCCTGGGACAGTAGGTCACCCCTCCACTTT. It yields the protein CASSPWDSRSPLHF.

This chain connects TRBV19 to TRBJ2-5, with D unresolved. This CDR3 comprises 10 residues. The V gene lost 8 bases and the J gene lost 6 bases, with 7 bases spanning the gap. Per germline, CDR1 LNHDA and CDR2 SQIVND (reference sequence). Here the CDR3 reads CASSGKTQYF. In DNA form, the CDR3 reads TGTGCCAGTTCGGGCAAGACCCAGTACTTC.

This clonotype was seen only a few times. The CDR3 sequence is CATSYEQYF. CDR3 sequence (DNA): TGTGCCACCTCCTACGAGCAGTACTTC. The chain couples TRBV5-8 to TRBJ2-7; no reliable D call. V lost 9 bases to trimming and J lost 0 bases, with 1 base between them. The CDR3 is 9 amino acids. Looked up from germline, CDR1 is SGHTS and CDR2 is YDEGEE.

In the case of this clonotype: A single base separates this from a much larger clone, so it may be a read error. V usage is TRBV20-1 and J usage is TRBJ1-6; D not certain. The CDR3 is 15 residues long. Germline V lookup: CDR1 DFQATT, CDR2 SNEGSKA (reference sequence). CDR3 DNA sequence: TGCAGTGCTAGATTCGGTGGCTCCTATAATTCACCCCTCAACTTT. Translating it yields CSARFGGSYNSPLNF.

This clonotype was found many times. This chain joins TRBV5-1 and TRBJ2-2; TRBD1 might be the D (5 bases). Germline assignment: CDR1 SGHRS and CDR2 YFSETQ. The CDR3 covers 12 residues. The V and J ends lost 1 base and 8 bases respectively, with 6 bases between them. CDR3 amino acids: CASSLQGGELFF. The CDR3 coding sequence is TGCGCCAGCAGCTTGCAGGGTGGGGAGCTGTTTTTT.

This clonotype has just a few counts. This rearrangement joins TRBV11-3 to TRBJ2-1, with a tentative D call TRBD2 (6 bases). The CDR3 is made up of 12 amino acids. The germline gives CDR1 SGHNT, CDR2 YENEEA. The ends were cut back, 5 bases at V and 9 bases at J, with 11 bases in the middle. In DNA form, the CDR3 reads TGTGCCAGCAGCGTTGGGGGGAGTGAGCAGTTCTTC. Translation gives CASSVGGSEQFF.

This rearrangement joins TRBV20-1 to TRBJ1-3, with D unresolved. Deletions cut 3 bases from V and 0 bases from J, with 9 bases between. CDR1 is DFQATT and CDR2 is SNEGSKA in the germline V gene (reference sequence). This CDR3 is built from 14 residues. CDR3: CSARATVSGNTIYF. In nucleotides, the CDR3 is TGCAGTGCTAGGGCGACGGTCTCTGGAAACACCATATATTTT.

This chain connects TRBV7-9 to TRBJ2-7, with D possibly matching TRBD1 (5 bases). CDR1 SEHNR and CDR2 FQNEAQ come from the germline V gene (reference sequence). The V gene lost 4 bases and the J gene lost 6 bases, with 16 bases spanning the gap. The CDR3 is made up of 14 amino acids. The CDR3 here is CASSSTFRVPEQYF. Written as DNA, the CDR3 is TGTGCCAGCAGCTCGACCTTCAGGGTGCCCGAGCAGTACTTC.

This clonotype came up a few times. The chain joins TRBV11-3 to TRBJ1-2; TRBD1 aligns across 7 bases. Germline CDR1 is SGHNT and CDR2 is YENEEA. J was trimmed by 2 bases and V by 0 bases; bases with no gene match: 9. The CDR3 extends over 17 amino acids. The CDR3 DNA reads as TGTGCCAGCAGCTTAGATTCGACAGGGTCCTTAAACTATGGCTACACCTTC. It specifies CASSLDSTGSLNYGYTF.

The table lists this clonotype with many counts. The genes are TRBV7-8 and TRBJ2-7; tentatively, D is TRBD2 (6 bases). CDR1 SGHVS and CDR2 FQNEAQ come from the germline V gene. This CDR3 is 15 amino acids long. V lost 3 bases, J lost 5 bases, and 17 bases lay in between. DNA for the CDR3: TGTGCCAGCAGCTTTCGACCGGGGGTACCCCACGAGCAGTACGTC. It yields the protein CASSFRPGVPHEQYV.

V and J are TRBV5-1 and TRBJ2-2, with D possibly being TRBD1 or TRBD2 (5 bases each). The CDR3 contains 15 residues. Germline CDR1 is SGHRS and CDR2 is YFSETQ. V was cut by 4 bases and J by 3 bases, with 13 bases left in between. The CDR3 sequence: CASSRGVGDTGELFF. CDR3 DNA: TGCGCCAGCAGCCGGGGCGTGGGCGACACCGGGGAGCTGTTTTTT.

Ten or more counts support this clonotype. The chain joins TRBV12-3 or TRBV12-4 to TRBJ2-1; the match to TRBD2 covers 8 bases. The CDR3 spans 13 residues. J gave up 6 bases and V 5 bases, and 3 bases lay outside the gene matches. CDR3 sequence: CASSTGTSNEQFF. The CDR3 bases are TGTGCCAGCAGTACCGGGACTAGCAATGAGCAGTTCTTC.

CDR3 amino acids: CASSIPPGASHQKVWYF. The CDR3 DNA is TGTGCCAGTAGTATCCCCCCAGGGGCTAGCCACCAGAAAGTTTGGTACTTC. The chain is built from TRBV19 and TRBJ2-7, with D possibly TRBD1 on 6 matching bases. CDR1 LNHDA and CDR2 SQIVND come from the germline V gene (reference sequence). The CDR3 contains 17 residues. Trimming left V 3 bases short and J 12 bases short, with 30 bases between.

This clonotype was seen ten or more times. The chain combines TRBV9 with TRBJ2-1, with 9 positions matching TRBD1. V lost 4 bases to trimming and J lost 2 bases; unmatched junction nucleotides: 4. The CDR3 sequence is 15 residues long. In germline, CDR1 is SGDLS, CDR2 YYNGEE. DNA for the CDR3: TGTGCCAGCAGCAATAGGGACAGGGCCTACAATGAGCAGTTCTTC. Encoded protein: CASSNRDRAYNEQFF.

The chain is built from TRBV19 and TRBJ1-6; D uncertain. The CDR3 loop spans 12 amino acids. Trimming shortened V by 4 bases and J by 8 bases, and 6 bases separated the two germline ends. The germline gives CDR1 LNHDA, CDR2 SQIVND (reference sequence). DNA of the CDR3: TGTGCCAGTAGTAGATGGGATTCACCCCTCCACTTT. Translation: CASSRWDSPLHF.

The chain uses TRBV7-3 and TRBJ2-5, with D possibly being TRBD1 or TRBD2 (6 bases each). Deletions cut 5 bases from V and 2 bases from J, with 12 bases between. Germline V gene sequence: CDR1 SGHTA, CDR2 FQGTGA. The CDR3 sequence is 14 residues long. In DNA form, the CDR3 reads TGTGCCAGCAGCCGACTAGGGGGGCAAGAGACCCAGTACTTC. Encoded protein: CASSRLGGQETQYF.

The V and J genes are TRBV6-5 and TRBJ1-1, with 10 bases that match TRBD1. Germline V gene lookup returns CDR1 MNHEY and CDR2 SVGAGI. V dropped 0 bases and J dropped 4; count of bases not matched to a gene: 11. The CDR3 has 18 amino acids. CDR3 nucleotides: TGTGCCAGCAGTTACTCCCGTGGGACAGGGGCTGTTTTCACTGAAGCTTTCTTT. Its translation is CASSYSRGTGAVFTEAFF.

Ten or more counts support this clonotype. V gene TRBV27 combines with J gene TRBJ2-1; D gene ambiguous. Germline V gene sequence: CDR1 MNHEY, CDR2 SMNVEV (reference sequence). The CDR3 covers 15 residues. V was pared by 5 bases and J by 0 bases, with 11 bases between. DNA of the CDR3: TGTGCCAGCAGTGATAGCACCAGCTCCTACAATGAGCAGTTCTTC. Encoded protein: CASSDSTSSYNEQFF.

J is TRBJ2-1 and V is TRBV24-1, with TRBD1 matching over 10 bases. V was clipped by 4 bases and J by 6 bases; unmatched bases: 8. Germline CDR1 reads KGHDR; CDR2 reads SFDVKD. The CDR3 extends over 16 amino acids. The CDR3 loop reads CATSDPGTGASNEQFF. The CDR3 DNA reads as TGTGCCACCAGTGACCCCGGGACAGGGGCTTCCAATGAGCAGTTCTTC.

This clonotype was counted a few times. The rearrangement links TRBV5-1 to TRBJ2-2; D is uncertain. CDR1 SGHRS and CDR2 YFSETQ come from the germline V gene. Trimming removed 4 bases from V and 6 bases from J, with 19 bases in between. The CDR3 length is 16 residues. Written as DNA, the CDR3 is TGCGCCAGCAGCCTTGGCGTTGCGGAGCTGCCCGGGGAGCTGTTTTTT. It translates to CASSLGVAELPGELFF.

V is TRBV20-1 and J is TRBJ2-3; D unclear. V shed 3 bases and J shed 7 bases, with 14 bases lying between them. Germline loops: CDR1 DFQATT, CDR2 SNEGSKA (reference sequence). This CDR3 contains 13 residues. The CDR3 DNA follows: TGCAGTGCTAGCGGAGACCTTCTACATACGCAGTATTTT. This codes for CSASGDLLHTQYF.